A selection of T cell receptor beta chains follows, all from one sample in a study of blood T cell repertoires in COVID-19. This table comes from immunoSEQ multiplex PCR, and its TCRdb copy is limited to in-frame clones, with some not included. Altogether about 31,000 clones are present, around 90% being singletons, with the ten largest covering roughly 7.9%. Sequences were obtained from peripheral blood. These receptors originate from a man aged 55 to 70 with COVID-19, enrolled during active disease. The CDR3 runs from the conserved cysteine through the conserved F or W. The D gene is left open where the match is weak. Clone size is shown for a subset of rows, as once, few, many or a class of expanded clone.

D | J | V | size | CDR3 | DNA
. | TRBJ1-4 | TRBV6-1 | few | CASSEGAGGNEKLFF | TGTGCCAGCAGTGAAGGGGCAGGTGGGAATGAAAAACTGTTTTTT
TRBD1 | TRBJ1-4 | TRBV11-3 | once | CASSRTGGNNEKLFF | TGTGCCAGCAGCCGGACAGGGGGCAATAATGAAAAACTGTTTTTT
. | TRBJ2-7 | TRBV25-1 | . | CASSDLGGEQYF | TGTGCCAGCAGTGATCTGGGGGGCGAGCAGTACTTC
TRBD2 | TRBJ2-7 | TRBV11-2 | . | CASSVSGSSYEQYF | TGTGCCAGCAGCGTTAGCGGGAGTTCCTACGAGCAGTACTTC
. | TRBJ1-4 | TRBV30 | . | CAWSVAGAGEKLFF | TGTGCCTGGAGTGTTGCGGGGGCTGGGGAAAAACTGTTTTTT
TRBD2 | TRBJ2-5 | TRBV7-7 | once | CASSFSGRASETQYF | TGTGCCAGCAGCTTTAGCGGGAGGGCCTCGGAGACCCAGTACTTC
. | TRBJ2-7 | TRBV10-1 | . | CASSAGTASSYEQYF | TGCGCCAGCAGCGCCGGCACAGCCAGCTCCTACGAGCAGTACTTC
. | TRBJ1-2 | TRBV7-2 | . | CASSLSPAGYGYTF | TGTGCCAGCAGCTTATCCCCGGCAGGCTATGGCTACACCTTC
TRBD1 | TRBJ1-1 | TRBV28 | . | CASSRQGRTEAFF | TGTGCCAGCAGTAGACAGGGACGGACTGAAGCTTTCTTT
. | TRBJ2-7 | TRBV7-6 | . | CASSLDSSYEQYF | TGTGCCAGCAGCCTAGACAGCTCCTACGAGCAGTACTTC
. | TRBJ2-3 | TRBV7-8 | . | CASSWSEADTQYF | TGTGCCAGCAGCTGGTCGGAGGCAGATACGCAGTATTTT
. | TRBJ1-5 | TRBV28 | . | CASTPGGGFQPQHF | TGTGCCAGCACCCCTGGGGGGGGCTTTCAGCCCCAGCATTTT
. | TRBJ2-3 | TRBV11-3 | . | CASNHRAPDTQYF | TGTGCCAGCAACCACAGGGCCCCAGATACGCAGTATTTT
. | TRBJ2-7 | TRBV18 | . | CASSLDSTSYEQYF | TGTGCCAGCTCACTTGACAGCACCTCCTACGAGCAGTACTTC
. | TRBJ2-3 | TRBV29-1 | . | CSVEGQTSTDTQYF | TGCAGCGTTGAAGGACAGACCAGCACAGATACGCAGTATTTT
TRBD2 | TRBJ2-7 | TRBV4-2 | . | CASSPQASGYEQYF | TGTGCCAGCAGCCCCCAGGCTAGCGGCTACGAGCAGTACTTC
. | TRBJ2-5 | TRBV19 | . | CASGLNREKTQYF | TGTGCCAGTGGGCTGAACAGGGAGAAGACCCAGTACTTC
TRBD1 | TRBJ2-3 | TRBV24-1 | . | CATSDWGTGGTDTQYF | TGTGCCACCAGTGATTGGGGGACAGGGGGGACAGATACGCAGTATTTT
TRBD2 | TRBJ2-1 | TRBV7-9 | . | CASSSGTSGRTYNEQFF | TGTGCCAGCAGCTCCGGGACTAGCGGGAGGACCTACAATGAGCAGTTCTTC
. | TRBJ2-7 | TRBV21-1 | . | CARKQRGGQGAKNYEQYF | TGTGCCAGAAAGCAAAGGGGTGGGCAGGGGGCAAAAAACTACGAGCAGTACTTC